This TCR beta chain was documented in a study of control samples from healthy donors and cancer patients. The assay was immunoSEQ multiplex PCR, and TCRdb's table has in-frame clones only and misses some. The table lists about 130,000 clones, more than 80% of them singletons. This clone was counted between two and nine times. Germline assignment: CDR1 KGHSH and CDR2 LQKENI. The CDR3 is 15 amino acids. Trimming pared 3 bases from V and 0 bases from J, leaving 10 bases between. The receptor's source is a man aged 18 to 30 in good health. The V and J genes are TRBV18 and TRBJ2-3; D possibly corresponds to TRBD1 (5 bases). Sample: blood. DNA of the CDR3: TGTGCCAGCTCACCCATCAGGGAAAGCACAGATACGCAGTATTTT. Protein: CASSPIRESTDTQYF. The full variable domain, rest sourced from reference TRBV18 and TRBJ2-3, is NAGVMQNPRHLVRRRGQEARLRCSPMKGHSHVYWYRQLPEEGLKFMVYLQKENIIDESGMPKERFSAEFPKEGPSILRIQQVVRGDSAAYFCASSPIRESTDTQYFGPGTRLTVL.